Shown below are 23 T cell receptor beta chains from a single sample sequenced in a study of T cell responses to AZD1222 COVID-19 vaccine. Using immunoSEQ multiplex PCR, the repertoire was profiled, and TCRdb retains in-frame clones only, with some absent. The sample yields about 57,000 clones, about 85% seen once. The material sequenced was peripheral blood, taken on day 0 of AZD1222 vaccination. The receptors derive from an adult in good health.

The rearrangement links TRBV6-6 to TRBJ2-5, with 7 bases matching TRBD1. The V segment lost 3 bases and the J segment 5 bases; nucleotides outside the gene matches: 9. Germline CDR1 reads MNHNY; CDR2 reads SVGAGI (reference sequence). The CDR3 sequence is 15 residues long. CDR3 in amino acids: CASSYIGQAGETQYF. CDR3 nucleotide sequence: TGTGCCAGCAGTTATATTGGACAGGCCGGGGAGACCCAGTACTTC.

This clone was counted a single time. This chain joins TRBV10-3 and TRBJ1-2; possibly TRBD1 for D (5 bases). This CDR3 is built from 14 residues. V lost 4 bases and J lost 5, with 14 bases in between. The germline V gene has CDR1 ENHRY and CDR2 SYGVKD. CDR3 sequence reads: CAISVSGAAYGYTF. The CDR3 nucleotides are TGTGCCATCAGTGTGTCCGGGGCAGCATATGGCTACACCTTC.

V is TRBV29-1 and J is TRBJ1-4, with D perhaps matching TRBD1 (6 bases). Germline loops: CDR1 SQVTM, CDR2 ANQGSEA. The CDR3 extends over 15 amino acids. Trimming cost V 7 bases and J 4 bases, with 19 bases left between them. The CDR3 here is CSAAGSARGNEKLFF. CDR3 bases: TGCAGCGCCGCTGGGTCCGCCAGGGGTAATGAAAAACTGTTTTTT.

V gene TRBV7-3 combines with J gene TRBJ2-1; D is ambiguous. There are 13 residues in the CDR3. With 3 bases removed from V and 10 bases from J, the gap between germline ends came to 13 bases. The germline gives CDR1 SGHTA, CDR2 FQGTGA. The CDR3 bases are TGTGCCAGCAGCTTCCACTCAACTCAAGAGCAGTTCTTC. Residues: CASSFHSTQEQFF.

The chain combines TRBV7-9 with TRBJ2-1; 12 bases map to TRBD2. V lost 5 bases, J lost 2 bases, and 7 bases stayed unmatched. Germline V gene sequence: CDR1 SEHNR, CDR2 FQNEAQ (reference sequence). The CDR3 is 17 residues long. CDR3 nucleotides: TGTGCCAGCAGCGCGAGACTAGCGGGGGACACCTACAATGAGCAGTTCTTC. It encodes CASSARLAGDTYNEQFF.

The CDR3 DNA sequence: TGTGCCAGCAGCTTGAACAGGTACTACGAGCAGTACTTC. Translation gives CASSLNRYYEQYF. This sequence joins TRBV5-7 and TRBJ2-7, with a weak D call TRBD1 (5 bases). TRBV5-7 is flagged as an ORF with uncertain function. The CDR3 totals 13 residues. V lost 1 base, J lost 3 bases, and 8 bases lay in between.

This chain joins TRBV6-5 and TRBJ1-5; D uncertain. The V gene lost 8 bases and the J gene lost 2 bases, with 10 bases spanning the gap. Germline values: CDR1 MNHEY, CDR2 SVGAGI. CDR3 length: 13 residues. This CDR3 reads CASGRRGNQPQHF. In DNA form, the CDR3 reads TGTGCCAGCGGACGGAGAGGCAATCAGCCCCAGCATTTT.

This clone occurred a few times. The chain uses TRBV6-1 and TRBJ1-4, with D uncertain. The CDR3 has 13 amino acids. The V gene's germline CDR1 is MNHNS and CDR2 SASEGT. Trimming took off 0 bases at V and 7 bases at J, with 6 bases between the two ends. The CDR3 sequence is CASSEALGEKLFF. In DNA, the CDR3 is TGTGCCAGCAGTGAAGCACTCGGTGAAAAACTGTTTTTT.

The chain employs TRBV7-9 and TRBJ1-1, with no clear D. The V end lost 5 bases, the J end lost 5 bases, and 15 bases lay between the germline ends. CDR1 is SEHNR and CDR2 is FQNEAQ in the germline V gene (reference sequence). The CDR3 sequence is 14 residues long. The DNA of the CDR3 is TGTGCCAGCAGCCCATCTAACACGGGGACTGAAGCTTTCTTT. Encoded protein: CASSPSNTGTEAFF.

The chain employs TRBV5-5 and TRBJ1-3; D is unresolved. The V end lost 0 bases, the J end lost 4 bases, and 11 bases lay between the germline ends. CDR3 length: 15 amino acids. Germline V gene lookup returns CDR1 SGHKS and CDR2 YYEKEE (reference sequence). CDR3 sequence (DNA): TGTGCCAGCAGCTTGGTCGGAACAGCCGGAAACACCATATATTTT. Protein product: CASSLVGTAGNTIYF.

This CDR3 is CASSIGTSGTNEQFF. The CDR3 nucleotides read TGTGCCAGCAGCATCGGGACTAGCGGCACCAATGAGCAGTTCTTC. The gene calls are TRBV9 and TRBJ2-1; 11 positions match TRBD2. Per the germline V gene, CDR1 is SGDLS and CDR2 is YYNGEE. The CDR3 contains 15 residues. J was trimmed by 6 bases and V by 4 bases; bases with no gene match: 6.

This chain links TRBV7-8 with TRBJ1-2; TRBD1 matches at 8 bases. CDR1 SGHVS and CDR2 FQNEAQ come from the germline V gene. Trimming at V came to 2 bases and at J to 1 base, leaving 9 bases not matched to a gene. The CDR3 contains 17 residues. CDR3: CASSLSTGTGNNYGYTF. CDR3 DNA sequence: TGTGCCAGCAGCTTATCAACCGGGACAGGCAATAACTATGGCTACACCTTC. The variable domain in full, completed from reference TRBV7-8 and TRBJ1-2, reads GAGVSQSPRYKVAKRGQDVALRCDPISGHVSLFWYQQALGQGPEFLTYFQNEAQLDKSGLPSDRFFAERPEGSVSTLKIQRTQQEDSAVYLCASSLSTGTGNNYGYTFGSGTRLTVV.

This chain links TRBV2 with TRBJ2-3, with 7 positions matching TRBD1. The junction had 13 bases not matched to a gene; V was cut back by 7 bases and J by 0 bases. CDR1 SNHLY and CDR2 FYNNEI come from the germline V gene. This CDR3 has 17 residues. The CDR3 loop reads CASKGTRTGVSTDTQYF. The CDR3 DNA sequence: TGTGCCAGCAAGGGAACTAGGACAGGCGTTAGCACAGATACGCAGTATTTT.

This clone was found once. The CDR3 DNA follows: TGTGCCAGTAGTGTTCCGGGTCCCGGGGGCCAGCCCCAGCATTTT. Its protein is CASSVPGPGGQPQHF. V and J are TRBV19 and TRBJ1-5, with D possibly being TRBD1 (6 bases). Trimming took 5 bases from V and 7 from J, leaving 18 bases between them. Germline-derived CDR1 and CDR2 are LNHDA and SQIVND (reference sequence). CDR3 length: 15 amino acids.

The rearrangement links TRBV4-1 to TRBJ2-5; 8 nucleotides align to TRBD2. CDR1 is MGHRA, CDR2 YSYEKL, per germline. This CDR3 spans 16 amino acids. The V and J ends lost 0 bases and 0 bases, in that order; junction bases with no gene match: 3. The CDR3 loop reads CASSQDGTRDQETQYF. CDR3 sequence (DNA): TGCGCCAGCAGCCAAGATGGGACTAGAGACCAAGAGACCCAGTACTTC.

The chain joins TRBV7-9 to TRBJ1-1, with D perhaps TRBD1 (6 bases). The CDR3 runs to 14 residues. The ends were cut back, 4 bases at V and 0 bases at J, with 9 bases in the middle. CDR1 and CDR2 from the germline V gene are SEHNR and FQNEAQ (reference sequence). CDR3 nucleotide sequence: TGTGCCAGCAGCTCCCAGGGGTTGAACACTGAAGCTTTCTTT. Its translation: CASSSQGLNTEAFF.

The chain is built from TRBV5-1 and TRBJ1-1; D gene unclear. V was pared by 0 bases and J by 6 bases, with 9 bases between. The CDR3 extends over 13 amino acids. The germline V gene encodes CDR1 SGHRS and CDR2 YFSETQ. The CDR3 here is CASSLEIASEAFF. For the CDR3, the DNA is TGCGCCAGCAGCTTGGAGATAGCGTCTGAAGCTTTCTTT.

V gene TRBV18 combines with J gene TRBJ2-7; D remains unclear. The CDR3 is 14 amino acids. Germline values: CDR1 KGHSH, CDR2 LQKENI. V lost 6 bases, J lost 2 bases, and 14 bases lay in between. CDR3 sequence: CASSPTPNPYEQYF. CDR3 bases: TGTGCCAGCTCCCCGACCCCAAACCCCTACGAGCAGTACTTC.

This chain uses TRBV28 with TRBJ1-6; 8 bases align to TRBD1. The CDR3 has 14 residues. Germline values: CDR1 MDHEN, CDR2 SYDVKM. V lost 3 bases and J lost 9; bases outside the gene matches: 4. Here the CDR3 DNA reads TGTGCCAGCAGTTTCGGACAGGGACGTTCACCCCTCCACTTT. Its translation: CASSFGQGRSPLHF.

This chain joins TRBV10-3 and TRBJ2-2; perhaps TRBD1 as D (5 bases). The CDR3 extends over 13 amino acids. V was pared by 6 bases and J by 6 bases, with 11 bases between. CDR1 is ENHRY and CDR2 is SYGVKD in the germline V gene. The CDR3 nucleotides read TGTGCCATCAGAAGGGGCGAGGCCGGGGAGCTGTTTTTT. Residues: CAIRRGEAGELFF.

This chain links TRBV15 with TRBJ2-7; either TRBD1 or TRBD2 may supply D (6 bases each). This CDR3 has 14 amino acids. Germline V CDR1 and CDR2: LNHNV, YYDKDF (reference sequence). The V gene lost 0 bases and the J gene lost 2 bases, with 8 bases spanning the gap. The CDR3 coding sequence is TGTGCCACCAGCAGAGAGGAGGGGGCCTACGAGCAGTACTTC. Its translation is CATSREEGAYEQYF.

The chain recombines TRBV11-2 with TRBJ2-5; TRBD2 matches at 15 bases. The length of the CDR3 is 18 residues. The V segment lost 5 bases and the J segment 2 bases; nucleotides outside the gene matches: 9. The germline CDR1 and CDR2 sequences are SGHAT and FQNNGV. CDR3 bases: TGTGCCAGCAGCCGGACTAGCGGGGGGGCCGGTGGGCAAGAGACCCAGTACTTC. Residues: CASSRTSGGAGGQETQYF.

V gene TRBV19 combines with J gene TRBJ1-2; D is perhaps TRBD1 (6 bases). Between the trimmed V and J ends, which lost 10 bases and 0 bases, there was a span of 15 bases. CDR3 length equals 14 residues. Germline CDR1 reads LNHDA; CDR2 reads SQIVND (reference sequence). Written as DNA, the CDR3 is TGTGCCACCTCAGGGGACCTCGCTAACTATGGCTACACCTTC. Residues: CATSGDLANYGYTF. Filled out from reference TRBV19 and TRBJ1-2, the complete variable domain reads DGGITQSPKYLFRKEGQNVTLSCEQNLNHDAMYWYRQDPGQGLRLIYYSQIVNDFQKGDIAEGYSVSREKKESFPLTVTSAQKNPTAFYLCATSGDLANYGYTFGSGTRLTVV.